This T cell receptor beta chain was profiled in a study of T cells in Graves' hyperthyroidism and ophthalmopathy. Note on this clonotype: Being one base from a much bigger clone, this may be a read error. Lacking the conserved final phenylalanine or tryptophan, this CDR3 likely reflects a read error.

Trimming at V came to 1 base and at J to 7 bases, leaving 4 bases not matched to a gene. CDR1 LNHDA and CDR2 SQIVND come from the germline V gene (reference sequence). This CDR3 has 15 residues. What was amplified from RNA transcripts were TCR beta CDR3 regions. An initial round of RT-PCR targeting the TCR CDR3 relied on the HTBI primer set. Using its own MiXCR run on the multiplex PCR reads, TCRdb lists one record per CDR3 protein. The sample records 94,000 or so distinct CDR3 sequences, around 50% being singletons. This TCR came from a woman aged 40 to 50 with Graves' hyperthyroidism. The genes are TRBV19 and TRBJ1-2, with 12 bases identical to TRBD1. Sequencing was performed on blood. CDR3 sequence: CASSIAGTGGRGYTS. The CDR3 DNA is TGTGCCAGTAGTATAGCCGGGACAGGGGGCCGTGGCTACACCTCC.